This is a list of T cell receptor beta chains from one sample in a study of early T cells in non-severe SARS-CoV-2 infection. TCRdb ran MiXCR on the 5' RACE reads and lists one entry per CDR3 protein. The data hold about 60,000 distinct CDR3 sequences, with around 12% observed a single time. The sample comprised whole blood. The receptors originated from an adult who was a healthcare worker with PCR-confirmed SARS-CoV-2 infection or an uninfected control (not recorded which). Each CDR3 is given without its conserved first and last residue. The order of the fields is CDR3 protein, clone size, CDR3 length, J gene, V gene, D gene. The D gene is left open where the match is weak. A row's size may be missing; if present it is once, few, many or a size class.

cdr3_aa: ASSQNRGRYEQY
clone_size: .
cdr3_length: 12
j_call: TRBJ2-7
v_call: TRBV28
d_call: TRBD1

cdr3_aa: SAPTAMNTEVF
clone_size: many
cdr3_length: 11
j_call: TRBJ1-1
v_call: TRBV20-1
d_call: .

cdr3_aa: ASSPLDRSGYT
clone_size: once
cdr3_length: 11
j_call: TRBJ1-2
v_call: TRBV18
d_call: .

cdr3_aa: ASSESGNTEAF
clone_size: few
cdr3_length: 11
j_call: TRBJ1-1
v_call: TRBV10-1
d_call: .

cdr3_aa: AISESRGNEQF
clone_size: many
cdr3_length: 11
j_call: TRBJ2-1
v_call: TRBV10-3
d_call: TRBD1

cdr3_aa: ASTRDLSDTEAF
clone_size: many
cdr3_length: 12
j_call: TRBJ1-1
v_call: TRBV2
d_call: .

cdr3_aa: ASAGEIYQPQH
clone_size: many
cdr3_length: 11
j_call: TRBJ1-5
v_call: TRBV12-3/TRBV12-4
d_call: .

cdr3_aa: ASSHERETQY
clone_size: .
cdr3_length: 10
j_call: TRBJ2-5
v_call: TRBV28
d_call: .

cdr3_aa: ASSLRLPTEAF
clone_size: .
cdr3_length: 11
j_call: TRBJ1-1
v_call: TRBV7-2
d_call: .

cdr3_aa: ASSAVYSYNSPLH
clone_size: many
cdr3_length: 13
j_call: TRBJ1-6
v_call: TRBV10-2
d_call: .

cdr3_aa: ASRNGRGTSYEQY
clone_size: many
cdr3_length: 13
j_call: TRBJ2-7
v_call: TRBV6-2/TRBV6-3
d_call: .

cdr3_aa: ASSDGEANEQF
clone_size: many
cdr3_length: 11
j_call: TRBJ2-1
v_call: TRBV6-1
d_call: .

cdr3_aa: ASSAGTVDNQPQH
clone_size: many
cdr3_length: 13
j_call: TRBJ1-5
v_call: TRBV3-1
d_call: TRBD1

cdr3_aa: ASSRGTMTEAF
clone_size: few
cdr3_length: 11
j_call: TRBJ1-1
v_call: TRBV7-9
d_call: .

cdr3_aa: ASSSQHEGLATDTQY
clone_size: .
cdr3_length: 15
j_call: TRBJ2-3
v_call: TRBV6-5
d_call: TRBD2

cdr3_aa: ASRATLGTEETGELF
clone_size: .
cdr3_length: 15
j_call: TRBJ2-2
v_call: TRBV5-1
d_call: .

cdr3_aa: SVEGQGQWF
clone_size: once
cdr3_length: 9
j_call: TRBJ2-1
v_call: TRBV29-1
d_call: .

cdr3_aa: ATSRRQGAEEKLF
clone_size: .
cdr3_length: 13
j_call: TRBJ1-4
v_call: TRBV15
d_call: TRBD1

cdr3_aa: ASSSDRGQGGTDTQY
clone_size: few
cdr3_length: 15
j_call: TRBJ2-3
v_call: TRBV11-2
d_call: TRBD1

cdr3_aa: SVEQGSNQPQH
clone_size: many
cdr3_length: 11
j_call: TRBJ1-5
v_call: TRBV29-1
d_call: TRBD1

cdr3_aa: AISGTGLRGTQY
clone_size: many
cdr3_length: 12
j_call: TRBJ2-5
v_call: TRBV6-2/TRBV6-3
d_call: TRBD1

cdr3_aa: ASSLAGHSTDTQY
clone_size: few
cdr3_length: 13
j_call: TRBJ2-3
v_call: TRBV27
d_call: .

cdr3_aa: ASGPRSPTDTQY
clone_size: few
cdr3_length: 12
j_call: TRBJ2-3
v_call: TRBV7-6
d_call: .

cdr3_aa: SARNKYGYT
clone_size: .
cdr3_length: 9
j_call: TRBJ1-2
v_call: TRBV20-1
d_call: .

cdr3_aa: ASSSEQGNTEAF
clone_size: few
cdr3_length: 12
j_call: TRBJ1-1
v_call: TRBV6-6
d_call: .

cdr3_aa: SATPGTGGRNEQF
clone_size: few
cdr3_length: 13
j_call: TRBJ2-1
v_call: TRBV20-1
d_call: TRBD1

cdr3_aa: ASSLGDSRDTQY
clone_size: .
cdr3_length: 12
j_call: TRBJ2-3
v_call: TRBV7-2
d_call: TRBD1

cdr3_aa: ASSLAPTYTTEMMVGTQY
clone_size: many
cdr3_length: 18
j_call: TRBJ2-3
v_call: TRBV7-9
d_call: .

cdr3_aa: SAFGLAGDSYNEQF
clone_size: .
cdr3_length: 14
j_call: TRBJ2-1
v_call: TRBV20-1
d_call: TRBD2

cdr3_aa: ASSQTLNTEAF
clone_size: many
cdr3_length: 11
j_call: TRBJ1-1
v_call: TRBV14
d_call: .

cdr3_aa: ASSLRPVDTEAF
clone_size: many
cdr3_length: 12
j_call: TRBJ1-1
v_call: TRBV7-9
d_call: .

cdr3_aa: ASRGGSPNQPQH
clone_size: .
cdr3_length: 12
j_call: TRBJ1-5
v_call: TRBV2
d_call: .

cdr3_aa: ASSSDRINYGYT
clone_size: many
cdr3_length: 12
j_call: TRBJ1-2
v_call: TRBV11-2
d_call: TRBD1

cdr3_aa: ASSETNSNQPQH
clone_size: many
cdr3_length: 12
j_call: TRBJ1-5
v_call: TRBV2
d_call: .

cdr3_aa: ASSPMRARQETQY
clone_size: many
cdr3_length: 13
j_call: TRBJ2-5
v_call: TRBV18
d_call: .

cdr3_aa: ASSLGREWGYNEQF
clone_size: few
cdr3_length: 14
j_call: TRBJ2-1
v_call: TRBV5-1
d_call: .

cdr3_aa: ASSLGLSPQNTDTQY
clone_size: .
cdr3_length: 15
j_call: TRBJ2-3
v_call: TRBV11-3
d_call: .

cdr3_aa: ATYDQGTDTQY
clone_size: .
cdr3_length: 11
j_call: TRBJ2-3
v_call: TRBV6-5
d_call: .

cdr3_aa: ASSNTGLAYEQY
clone_size: few
cdr3_length: 12
j_call: TRBJ2-7
v_call: TRBV13
d_call: .

cdr3_aa: ASRKTSTNYEQF
clone_size: few
cdr3_length: 12
j_call: TRBJ2-1
v_call: TRBV10-2
d_call: TRBD2

cdr3_aa: ASSPTGIYEQY
clone_size: .
cdr3_length: 11
j_call: TRBJ2-7
v_call: TRBV18
d_call: .

cdr3_aa: SALTVSGSAQQ
clone_size: .
cdr3_length: 11
j_call: TRBJ1-5
v_call: TRBV20-1
d_call: .

cdr3_aa: ASSFYSRQNTEAF
clone_size: few
cdr3_length: 13
j_call: TRBJ1-1
v_call: TRBV5-4
d_call: .

cdr3_aa: ASSLRMGRSGELF
clone_size: many
cdr3_length: 13
j_call: TRBJ2-2
v_call: TRBV14
d_call: .

cdr3_aa: ASSSYRDQPQH
clone_size: .
cdr3_length: 11
j_call: TRBJ1-5
v_call: TRBV7-2
d_call: .

cdr3_aa: ASKQGALDEAF
clone_size: few
cdr3_length: 11
j_call: TRBJ1-1
v_call: TRBV5-8
d_call: TRBD1